Below, 32 T cell receptor beta chains from the same sample are listed, as sequenced in a study of response to subunit inactivated influenza vaccine. A single record per CDR3 protein comes from TCRdb applying MiXCR to the RT-PCR reads. The data contain 650,000 to 800,000 distinct CDR3 sequences, around 14% of them singletons. The specimen was PBMCs from blood, collected approximately 15 days before vaccination. All receptors derive from a man aged 45-65 years who received an inactivated influenza vaccine.

The DNA for the CDR3 is TGCAGTGCTAGAGATCGTTGGTTAGCGGGAGTGAGAAATGAGCAGTTCTTC. Residues: CSARDRWLAGVRNEQFF. The chain has TRBV20-1 and TRBJ2-1; 9 bases map to TRBD2. V lost 0 bases and J lost 7; bases outside the gene matches: 13. The CDR3 spans 17 residues. Per the germline V gene, CDR1 is DFQATT and CDR2 is SNEGSKA (reference sequence).

V usage is TRBV29-1 and J usage is TRBJ2-1, with 15 bases aligning to TRBD2. The ends lost 7 bases at V and 3 bases at J; junction bases unmatched: 4. Germline CDR1 and CDR2: SQVTM and ANQGSEA. CDR3 length: 15 residues. In nucleotides, the CDR3 is TGCAGCGCAAGGACTAGCGGGAGGGGCTACAATGAGCAGTTCTTC. Residues: CSARTSGRGYNEQFF.

The V call is TRBV7-9, the J call TRBJ1-2; D is unresolved. In germline, CDR1 is SEHNR, CDR2 FQNEAQ (reference sequence). Trimming left V 4 bases short and J 3 bases short, with 6 bases between. The CDR3 runs to 12 residues. CDR3 residues: CASSSQYYGYTF. In DNA, the CDR3 is TGTGCCAGCAGCTCACAGTACTATGGCTACACCTTC.

This chain uses TRBV5-1 with TRBJ2-2, with unresolved D. CDR1 and CDR2 (germline): SGHRS, YFSETQ. The CDR3 length is 11 residues. V lost 0 bases to trimming and J lost 9 bases, with 3 bases between them. The CDR3 DNA is TGCGCCAGCAGCTTGGAGAGGGAGCTGTTTTTT. As protein: CASSLERELFF.

The chain carries TRBV7-9 and TRBJ2-5; the D gene is possibly TRBD2 (6 bases). CDR1 and CDR2 from the germline V gene are SEHNR and FQNEAQ (reference sequence). Trimming stripped 4 bases from V and 5 bases from J, with 23 bases between. The CDR3 is 17 residues long. For the CDR3, the DNA is TGTGCCAGCAGCTCGTCATGGACCTCCGGGGACTTGGAGACCCAGTACTTC. It translates to CASSSSWTSGDLETQYF.

The genes are TRBV5-1 and TRBJ1-1, with D perhaps TRBD1 (5 bases). Trimming took 6 bases from V and 13 from J, leaving 10 bases between them. There are 9 residues in the CDR3. Germline-derived CDR1 and CDR2 are SGHRS and YFSETQ. The chain's CDR3 is CASKQVDFF. CDR3 DNA sequence: TGCGCCAGCAAACAGGTGGATTTCTTT.

This clonotype was detected a few times. CDR3 sequence: CASVVGLNTEAFF. The CDR3 DNA sequence: TGTGCCAGCGTCGTGGGACTGAACACTGAAGCTTTCTTT. V gene TRBV12-3 or TRBV12-4 combines with J gene TRBJ1-1; perhaps TRBD1 as D (5 bases). The V and J ends lost 8 bases and 0 bases respectively, with 10 bases between them. There are 13 residues in the CDR3.

The table lists this clonotype with a few counts. The rearrangement uses TRBV6-2 or TRBV6-3 and TRBJ2-3, with D perhaps assigned TRBD1 or TRBD2 (5 bases each). V was trimmed by 5 bases and J by 2 bases, leaving 20 bases between them. The CDR3 totals 17 residues. Germline loops: CDR1 MNHEY, CDR2 SVGEGT. The CDR3 loop is CASSTGSGRAATDTQYF. In DNA form, the CDR3 reads TGTGCCAGCAGTACGGGCAGCGGCAGGGCCGCCACAGATACGCAGTATTTT.

The chain carries TRBV5-1 and TRBJ2-7, with D unclear. Germline assignment: CDR1 SGHRS and CDR2 YFSETQ. CDR3 size: 15 residues. With 0 bases removed from V and 2 bases from J, the gap between germline ends came to 12 bases. The CDR3 coding sequence is TGCGCCAGCAGCTTGGTTTTTGACAACCCCTACGAGCAGTACTTC. This codes for CASSLVFDNPYEQYF.

This clonotype was counted ten times or more. The genes are TRBV24-1 and TRBJ2-1; D unresolved. Germline CDR1 KGHDR, CDR2 SFDVKD. V lost 5 bases to trimming and J lost 0 bases, with 16 bases between them. This CDR3 spans 17 amino acids. The CDR3 protein is CATSAVPGVGSYNEQFF. The CDR3 nucleotides read TGTGCCACCAGTGCCGTCCCTGGCGTCGGCTCCTACAATGAGCAGTTCTTC.

This clonotype was found a few times. The V gene is TRBV15, the J gene TRBJ1-5, with a weak D call TRBD1 (6 bases). Trimming pared 3 bases from V and 3 bases from J, leaving 12 bases between. This CDR3 comprises 15 residues. Per germline, CDR1 LNHNV and CDR2 YYDKDF (reference sequence). The CDR3 region has the DNA TGTGCCACCAGCAGCCTAGGGGGTCACAATCAGCCCCAGCATTTT. It specifies CATSSLGGHNQPQHF.

This rearrangement joins TRBV27 to TRBJ2-7; D is perhaps TRBD1 (6 bases). Trimming removed 6 bases at V and 5 bases at J, with 14 bases between. This CDR3 comprises 13 residues. CDR1 is MNHEY and CDR2 is SMNVEV in the germline V gene (reference sequence). CDR3 in amino acids: CASSLQQGHEQYF. CDR3 nucleotide sequence: TGTGCCAGCAGCCTCCAACAGGGCCACGAGCAGTACTTC.

This clonotype was seen many times. The chain couples TRBV29-1 to TRBJ2-7; no definite D call. V dropped 6 bases and J dropped 2 bases, with 8 bases sitting between them. The CDR3 totals 11 residues. CDR1 and CDR2 from the germline V gene are SQVTM and ANQGSEA. CDR3 protein: CSVRYAYEQYF. The CDR3 DNA is TGCAGCGTCCGCTATGCCTACGAGCAGTACTTC.

The V gene is TRBV7-2, the J gene TRBJ2-3, with D tentatively TRBD1 (6 bases). Germline CDR1 and CDR2: SGHTA and FQGNSA. This CDR3 is 16 amino acids long. The V end lost 1 base, the J end lost 0 bases, and 11 bases lay between the germline ends. The CDR3 protein is CASSLGGQRSTDTQYF. The CDR3 DNA reads as TGTGCCAGCAGCTTAGGAGGACAGAGAAGCACAGATACGCAGTATTTT.

This sequence joins TRBV12-3 or TRBV12-4 and TRBJ2-1; D not certain. This CDR3 is 14 amino acids long. The V end lost 7 bases, the J end lost 5 bases, and 15 bases lay between the germline ends. The CDR3 here is CASTTQAANNEQFF. The CDR3 nucleotides read TGTGCCAGCACCACGCAAGCAGCCAACAATGAGCAGTTCTTC.

The V call is TRBV7-3, the J call TRBJ2-1; TRBD2 matches 8 bases. From germline, CDR1 is SGHTA and CDR2 FQGTGA. CDR3 size: 15 residues. V lost 1 base, J lost 9 bases, and 8 bases stayed unmatched. The CDR3 DNA is TGTGCCAGCAGCTTAAGCACGGGAGGGCGGGGTGAGCAGTTCTTC. The encoded protein is CASSLSTGGRGEQFF. The whole variable domain, remainder taken from reference TRBV7-3 and TRBJ2-1, is GAGVSQTPSNKVTEKGKYVELRCDPISGHTALYWYRQSLGQGPEFLIYFQGTGAADDSGLPNDRFFAVRPEGSVSTLKIQRTERGDSAVYLCASSLSTGGRGEQFFGPGTRLTVL.

This clonotype showed up just a few times. The J gene is TRBJ1-1, the V gene TRBV20-1, with D tentatively TRBD1 (6 bases). This CDR3 is built from 13 residues. The germline V gene encodes CDR1 DFQATT and CDR2 SNEGSKA (reference sequence). With 4 bases removed from V and 2 bases from J, the gap between germline ends came to 11 bases. CDR3 DNA: TGCAGTGCTATGGGACATTTTAACACTGAAGCTTTCTTT. It specifies CSAMGHFNTEAFF.

This clonotype occurred many times. The rearrangement uses TRBV5-1 and TRBJ2-2, with D perhaps matching TRBD2 (5 bases). V lost 4 bases to trimming and J lost 1 base, with 11 bases between them. Per germline, CDR1 SGHRS and CDR2 YFSETQ. The length of the CDR3 is 15 residues. CDR3 region: CASSGRIGNTGELFF. As DNA, the CDR3 is TGCGCCAGCAGCGGGAGAATAGGGAACACCGGGGAGCTGTTTTTT.

The gene calls are TRBV10-3 and TRBJ2-3; possibly TRBD2 for D (5 bases). The germline gives CDR1 ENHRY, CDR2 SYGVKD. The CDR3 runs 13 residues. V was shortened by 3 bases and J by 5 bases, with 9 bases between the two germline ends. The CDR3, as DNA: TGTGCCATCAGTGATTTTCGGGAAGATACGCAGTATTTT. As protein: CAISDFREDTQYF.

This clonotype has at least ten counts. CDR3 in DNA: TGCAGTGCTAGAGATCCGACAACAGGGACTAATGAAAAACTGTTTTTT. Residues: CSARDPTTGTNEKLFF. The chain links TRBV20-1 to TRBJ1-4, with D perhaps matching TRBD1 (6 bases). V lost 0 bases to trimming and J lost 2 bases, with 13 bases between them. There are 16 residues in the CDR3. The germline V gene has CDR1 DFQATT and CDR2 SNEGSKA (reference sequence).

Many counts were recorded for this clonotype. The chain employs TRBV6-2 or TRBV6-3 and TRBJ2-6, with 8 bases lining up with TRBD1. V lost 0 bases and J lost 0; bases outside the gene matches: 7. Germline values: CDR1 MNHEY, CDR2 SVGEGT. This CDR3 has 19 amino acids. The CDR3 coding sequence is TGTGCCAGCAGTTACTCGAGCAGGGGGCACTTCTCTGGGGCCAACGTCCTGACTTTC. Its protein product is CASSYSSRGHFSGANVLTF.

This clonotype occurred many times. This chain connects TRBV9 to TRBJ2-3; no clear D. Trimming shortened V by 6 bases and J by 2 bases, and 1 base separated the two germline ends. Germline V gene data show CDR1 as SGDLS and CDR2 as YYNGEE. This CDR3 is 10 amino acids long. The CDR3 DNA reads TGTGCCAGCAACACAGATACGCAGTATTTT. It translates to CASNTDTQYF.

This clonotype was picked up a small number of times. The CDR3 is CASSQEQRETQYF. For the CDR3, the DNA is TGTGCCAGCAGCCAAGAGCAGAGGGAGACCCAGTACTTC. This chain uses TRBV4-2 with TRBJ2-5; D gene unclear. V gave up 0 bases and J gave up 5 bases, with 7 bases separating them. The CDR3 totals 13 residues. Germline assignment: CDR1 LGHNA and CDR2 YNFKEQ.

The chain carries TRBV7-8 and TRBJ2-2, with TRBD2 matching over 8 bases. This CDR3 comprises 17 residues. The V and J ends lost 3 bases and 3 bases, in that order; junction bases with no gene match: 9. Germline V gene lookup returns CDR1 SGHVS and CDR2 FQNEAQ. CDR3 protein: CASSLLAGSLDTGELFF. The CDR3 DNA reads as TGTGCCAGCAGCTTGTTAGCGGGGAGCCTGGACACCGGGGAGCTGTTTTTT.

In its sample, this clonotype was seen a few times. This rearrangement joins TRBV20-1 to TRBJ2-7; 10 bases agree with TRBD1. Per germline, CDR1 DFQATT and CDR2 SNEGSKA (reference sequence). V was pared by 8 bases and J by 5 bases, with 9 bases of the junction left unmatched. The CDR3 loop spans 13 amino acids. CDR3 in DNA: TGCAGTTCTAAGACAGGGGGCCTGGACGAGCAGTACTTC. Translation gives CSSKTGGLDEQYF.

V usage is TRBV10-3 and J usage is TRBJ2-7; D is undetermined. Trimming shortened V by 4 bases and J by 1 base, and 8 bases separated the two germline ends. Germline loops: CDR1 ENHRY, CDR2 SYGVKD. The CDR3 spans 13 residues. The CDR3 nucleotides read TGTGCCATCAGTGGCGTCGGATCCTACGAGCAGTACTTC. It is translated as CAISGVGSYEQYF.

This clonotype has at least ten counts. The CDR3, as DNA: TGCAGTGCGTTCCCGGACAGAAACACGCAGTATTTT. Amino acid sequence: CSAFPDRNTQYF. The chain employs TRBV20-1 and TRBJ2-3, with a weak D call TRBD1 (6 bases). Per the germline V gene, CDR1 is DFQATT and CDR2 is SNEGSKA (reference sequence). The CDR3 has 12 amino acids. The V and J ends lost 6 bases and 9 bases respectively, with 16 bases between them.

This chain connects TRBV4-3 to TRBJ2-1; D gene unclear. Per the germline V gene, CDR1 is LGHNA and CDR2 is YSLEER. V was pared by 3 bases and J by 8 bases, with 11 bases between. The CDR3 runs 13 residues. Here the CDR3 DNA reads TGCGCCAGCAGCCAGGCTAGGTCTCATGAGCAGTTCTTC. It translates to CASSQARSHEQFF.

The sample holds a few counts of this clonotype. This chain uses TRBV5-1 with TRBJ2-7; 7 nucleotides align to TRBD2. The CDR3 spans 14 residues. V shed 4 bases and J 0 bases; nucleotides not matched to a gene: 4. Germline CDR1 and CDR2: SGHRS and YFSETQ. CDR3 sequence reads: CASSPLAVSYEQYF. CDR3 coding DNA: TGCGCCAGCAGCCCGCTAGCGGTCTCCTACGAGCAGTACTTC. The variable domain in full, with the rest retrieved from reference TRBV5-1 and TRBJ2-7, is KAGVTQTPRYLIKTRGQQVTLSCSPISGHRSVSWYQQTPGQGLQFLFEYFSETQRNKGNFPGRFSGRQFSNSRSEMNVSTLELGDSALYLCASSPLAVSYEQYFGPGTRLTVT.

This chain links TRBV28 with TRBJ2-7, with D perhaps matching TRBD2 (6 bases). Looked up from germline, CDR1 is MDHEN and CDR2 is SYDVKM. V lost 2 bases and J 4 bases, leaving 24 bases between the germline ends. The CDR3 is 18 amino acids. The CDR3 here is CASSLPANLRGKFYEQYF. The CDR3 coding sequence is TGTGCCAGCAGTTTACCTGCTAACCTGCGGGGCAAATTTTACGAGCAGTACTTC. Full variable domain (outside the CDR3, taken from reference TRBV28 and TRBJ2-7): DVKVTQSSRYLVKRTGEKVFLECVQDMDHENMFWYRQDPGLGLRLIYFSYDVKMKEKGDIPEGYSVSREKKERFSLILESASTNQTSMYLCASSLPANLRGKFYEQYFGPGTRLTVT.

With regard to this clonotype: A clone one base away is much larger, so this may be a read error. The gene calls are TRBV12-3 or TRBV12-4 and TRBJ2-3; weak D call: TRBD1 (6 bases). This CDR3 is 15 amino acids long. The CDR3 spells CASSHRDEGTDTQCF. CDR3 sequence (DNA): TGTGCCAGCAGCCACAGGGACGAAGGCACAGATACGCAGTGTTTT.

Details on this clonotype: The junction does not match germline at one end; this may be a read error. V usage is TRBV3-1 and J usage is TRBJ2-7; TRBD1 agrees at 7 bases. Per the germline V gene, CDR1 is LGHDT and CDR2 is YNNKEL (reference sequence). The CDR3 sequence is 14 residues long. This CDR3 reads CASTLRTGSHEQHF. The DNA of the CDR3 is TGTGCCAGCACCTTAAGGACAGGAAGCCACGAGCAGCACTTC.